These 11 T cell receptor beta chains share one sample of origin, sequenced in a study of CD8 T cells in ankylosing spondylitis. TCRdb reprocessed the 5' RACE reads via MiXCR and lists one record per CDR3 protein. The table has under 250,000 distinct CDR3 sequences, about 11% seen once. The specimen sequenced was blood, either unsorted or a sorted T cell fraction (not recorded which). The receptors come from a male donor with ankylosing spondylitis or in good health (not recorded which).

This clonotype was counted many times. The chain has TRBV29-1 and TRBJ1-5; 7 positions agree with TRBD1. The CDR3 length is 16 residues. V lost 2 bases to trimming and J lost 6 bases; unmatched junction nucleotides: 13. Germline-derived CDR1 and CDR2 are SQVTM and ANQGSEA. This chain's CDR3 is CSVETQGGEDIQPQHF. Here the CDR3 DNA reads TGCAGCGTTGAAACACAAGGGGGCGAGGATATTCAGCCCCAGCATTTT.

This clonotype was counted only a few times. V is TRBV20-1 and J is TRBJ1-6; 7 bases are shared with TRBD1. CDR1 is DFQATT, CDR2 SNEGSKA, per germline (reference sequence). The J segment lost 10 bases and the V segment lost 5 bases, leaving 8 bases of the junction unmatched. The CDR3 totals 13 residues. In DNA form, the CDR3 reads TGCAGTGCTTCTACCGGGGACAGCTCACCCCTCCACTTT. Its translation: CSASTGDSSPLHF.

This clonotype showed up many times. The chain couples TRBV5-1 to TRBJ2-2; D gene unclear. The CDR3 is 14 amino acids. V was shortened by 0 bases and J by 6 bases, with 9 bases between the two germline ends. The germline V gene has CDR1 SGHRS and CDR2 YFSETQ. CDR3 residues: CASSLDPLPGELFF. CDR3 DNA sequence: TGCGCCAGCAGCTTGGACCCCCTACCCGGGGAGCTGTTTTTT.

This clonotype has ten or more counts. J is TRBJ1-2 and V is TRBV3-1; a possible D gene is TRBD1 (5 bases). Germline V gives CDR1 LGHDT, CDR2 YNNKEL (reference sequence). The germline V and J ends were trimmed by 0 bases and 4 bases, with 15 bases remaining between them. The CDR3 consists of 16 residues. The CDR3 reads CASSQDSDGGLYGYTF. In DNA, the CDR3 is TGTGCCAGCAGCCAAGATTCGGACGGGGGACTCTATGGCTACACCTTC.

This sequence joins TRBV14 and TRBJ2-5; D is tentatively TRBD1 or TRBD2 (5 bases each). The ends were cut back, 1 base at V and 3 bases at J, with 12 bases in the middle. The CDR3 spans 15 residues. Per germline, CDR1 SGHDN and CDR2 FVKESK. The CDR3 is CASSQGWQGEETQYF. CDR3 DNA sequence: TGTGCCAGCAGCCAAGGCTGGCAGGGAGAAGAGACCCAGTACTTC.

This clonotype was counted ten times or more. The rearrangement uses TRBV5-1 and TRBJ2-1; 7 bases line up with TRBD1. After removal of 4 bases from V and 7 bases from J, the junction contained 11 bases not matched to a gene. This CDR3 has 15 residues. Looked up from germline, CDR1 is SGHRS and CDR2 is YFSETQ. The CDR3 DNA reads as TGCGCCAGCAGCACGGGACAGCCTGGAGGAAATGAGCAGTTCTTC. Protein product: CASSTGQPGGNEQFF.

Comments on this clonotype: This may stem from a read error, because a much larger clone lies one nucleotide away. The rearrangement joins TRBV12-3 or TRBV12-4 to TRBJ2-2; TRBD1 might be the D (6 bases). The CDR3 runs 14 residues. V lost 3 bases, J lost 5 bases, and 10 bases lay in between. CDR3 sequence reads: CASSLAGETGELFF. The CDR3 DNA reads TGTGCCAGCAGTTTGGCAGGGGAGACCGGGGAGCTGTTTTTT.

In its sample, this clonotype was seen a few times. The chain is built from TRBV20-1 and TRBJ2-1, with D unclear. CDR1 DFQATT and CDR2 SNEGSKA come from the germline V gene (reference sequence). This CDR3 has 10 amino acids. CDR3 in DNA: TGCCCTCCCGTGGGCGATGAGCAGTTCTTC. Translating it yields CPPVGDEQFF.

The rearrangement uses TRBV3-1 and TRBJ2-1, with 10 bases matching TRBD2. V was clipped by 5 bases and J by 5 bases; unmatched bases: 12. Germline V gene data show CDR1 as LGHDT and CDR2 as YNNKEL (reference sequence). The CDR3 totals 17 residues. CDR3 coding DNA: TGTGCCAGCAGCTCCCCGGGGCTAGCGGGGGAGAACAATGAGCAGTTCTTC. Translated, it gives CASSSPGLAGENNEQFF.

This clonotype was recorded many times. This rearrangement joins TRBV19 to TRBJ2-3; D gene unclear. Germline V gene sequence: CDR1 LNHDA, CDR2 SQIVND (reference sequence). V lost 3 bases, J lost 7 bases, and 8 bases lay in between. CDR3 length: 12 residues. CDR3 in DNA: TGTGCCAGTAGTATGAAGGGCAATACGCAGTATTTT. Its protein is CASSMKGNTQYF. The whole variable domain, filled in from reference TRBV19 and TRBJ2-3, reads DGGITQSPKYLFRKEGQNVTLSCEQNLNHDAMYWYRQDPGQGLRLIYYSQIVNDFQKGDIAEGYSVSREKKESFPLTVTSAQKNPTAFYLCASSMKGNTQYFGPGTRLTVL.

This clonotype was observed at least ten times. This CDR3 reads CASSLQAGNSPLHF. In DNA form, the CDR3 reads TGTGCCAGCAGTCTACAGGCCGGTAATTCACCCCTCCACTTT. The chain links TRBV12-3 or TRBV12-4 to TRBJ1-6; tentatively, D is TRBD1 (5 bases). V was clipped by 5 bases and J by 6 bases, with 11 bases between them. This CDR3 is built from 14 residues.